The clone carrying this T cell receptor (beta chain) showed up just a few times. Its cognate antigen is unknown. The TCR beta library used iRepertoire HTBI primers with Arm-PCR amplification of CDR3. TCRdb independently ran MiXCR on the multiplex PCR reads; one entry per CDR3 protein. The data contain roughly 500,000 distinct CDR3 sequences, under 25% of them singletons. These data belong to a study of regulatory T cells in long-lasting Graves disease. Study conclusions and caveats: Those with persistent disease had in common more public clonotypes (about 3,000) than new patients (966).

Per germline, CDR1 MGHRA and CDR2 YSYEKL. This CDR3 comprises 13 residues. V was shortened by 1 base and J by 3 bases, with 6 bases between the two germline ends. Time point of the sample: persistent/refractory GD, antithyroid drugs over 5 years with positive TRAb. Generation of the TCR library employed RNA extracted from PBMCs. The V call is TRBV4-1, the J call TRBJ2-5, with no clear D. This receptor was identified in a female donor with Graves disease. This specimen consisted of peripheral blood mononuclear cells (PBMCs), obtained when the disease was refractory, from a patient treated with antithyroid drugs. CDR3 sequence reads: CASSQGPEETQYF. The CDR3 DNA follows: TGCGCCAGCAGCCAAGGCCCTGAAGAGACCCAGTACTTC.